This T cell receptor (beta chain) was sequenced in a study of blood T cell repertoires in COVID-19. Sequenced by immunoSEQ multiplex PCR; TCRdb stores in-frame clones only, minus some. This table has a few hundred thousand clones, approximately 81% appearing once. Between the trimmed V and J ends, which lost 5 bases and 0 bases, there was a span of 23 bases. Germline V lookup: CDR1 SEHNR, CDR2 FQNEAQ (reference sequence). The CDR3 runs to 18 residues. The chain employs TRBV7-9 and TRBJ2-7; the D gene is possibly TRBD2 (6 bases). Source material: peripheral blood. This clonotype was sampled from a middle-aged man who had recovered from COVID-19. The DNA of the CDR3 is TGTGCCAGCAGCCGAACCGAGGATAGGGAGGATTTCTCCTACGAGCAGTACTTC. Its translation: CASSRTEDREDFSYEQYF.